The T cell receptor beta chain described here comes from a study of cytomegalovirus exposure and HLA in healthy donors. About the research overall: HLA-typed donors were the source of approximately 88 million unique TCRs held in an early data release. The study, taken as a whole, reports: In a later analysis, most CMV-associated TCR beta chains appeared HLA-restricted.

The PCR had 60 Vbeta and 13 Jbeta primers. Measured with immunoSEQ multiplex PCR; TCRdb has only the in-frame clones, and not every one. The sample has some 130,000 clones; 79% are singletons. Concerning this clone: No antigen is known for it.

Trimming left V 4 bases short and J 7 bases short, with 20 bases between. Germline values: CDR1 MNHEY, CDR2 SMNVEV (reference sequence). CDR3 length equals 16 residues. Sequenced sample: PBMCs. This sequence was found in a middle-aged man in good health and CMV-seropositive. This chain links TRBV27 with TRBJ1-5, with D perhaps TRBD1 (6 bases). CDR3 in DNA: TGTGCCAGCAGTTCCCTCGGAGGGGGGGCTCAACAGCCCCAGCATTTT. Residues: CASSSLGGGAQQPQHF.